This T cell receptor beta chain was recorded in a study of regulatory T cells in long-lasting Graves disease (dated by TCRdb to about 2021). Concerning the study at large: Patients with newly diagnosed Graves' disease had been on antithyroid drugs for under 3 months. Patients with persistent Graves' disease were compared with patients with newly diagnosed Graves' disease using TCR sequencing and RNA sequencing of peripheral blood. A total of about 33 samples underwent TCR sequencing, from about 13 patients with persistent Graves' disease and approximately 20 patients with newly diagnosed Graves' disease. The study was registered as a clinical trial and conducted in China.

Here is what the overall study found, with its caveats: Persistent disease showed preferential use of TRBV28, TRBJ1-2 and TRBJ2-5, whereas newly diagnosed disease favored TRBV20-1 and TRBJ2-1. A larger number of public clonotypes was shared among persistent patients (around 2,500) than among newly diagnosed patients (approximately 1,000). Sequencing and analysis were limited to the TCR beta chain. The small sample size was acknowledged by the authors as a limitation that may reduce accuracy. Compared with newly diagnosed patients, persistent Graves' disease patients had lower TCR Shannon entropy and fewer highly expanded clones, which suggests clonal expansion. Because the primary lesion, thyroid tissue, could not be accessed, the study looked at peripheral blood alone.

Library preparation employed multiplex PCR. The sample was run on an Illumina HiSeq 4000. CDR3 regions were amplified by Arm-PCR with iRepertoire HTBI primers to construct TCR beta libraries. Before sequencing, the PCR products went through gel purification. Per the authors' processing: Gene usage analysis of CDR3 amino acid clonotypes used the 60 to 80 TRBV and about 13 TRBJ segments found across samples. COPE and FqMerger were used to merge the filtered high-quality paired reads into contigs. BLAST was used to align contigs to IMGT TRBV, TRBD and TRBJ reference genes, with CDR3 defined following IMGT. Highly expanded clones were defined as clonotypes with a frequency above 0.1%. Repertoire diversity was measured by Shannon entropy, and V-J evenness by the Gini coefficient. A clonotype was considered public if more than one individual shared it. The public reads were reprocessed in TCRdb via fastp at Q25 and MiXCR, keeping in-frame beta chains. One record per CDR3 amino acid sequence lists the most common genes and DNA. None of the V and J calls come from the authors' own analysis; TCRdb made them. The sample contains 350,000 to 500,000 distinct CDR3 sequences, less than 15% of them found a single time. Clones ranked in the top ten supply 17% of the sample.

Many counts were recorded for this clonotype. Its cognate antigen has yet to be identified. Per-base qualities were not stored, and no clone one base away is much larger. The label giving this sample's time point can be read as: newly diagnosed GD, antithyroid drugs for less than 3 months. For both TCR sequencing and RNA sequencing, RNA was extracted from PBMCs in TRIzol. The diagnosis of Graves' disease was made according to American Thyroid Association guidelines. The patients came from an endocrinology department in Xi'an, China. From each patient, around 9 milliliters of peripheral blood was collected into an EDTA anticoagulant tube. Ficoll Paque Plus density gradient separation was used to isolate PBMCs, and no additional T cell sorting was done. RNA quality was checked with an Agilent 2100 Bioanalyzer and agarose gel, and concentration with a NanoDrop 2000. The junction carries 13 bases between V and J, which are trimmed by 1 base and 4 bases respectively. CDR1 and CDR2, looked up from the germline V gene, are SNHLY and FYNNEI. Reading from cysteine to phenylalanine, the CDR3 counts 15 amino acids. Of the read, only the CDR3 DNA is kept; its 45 bases are in frame from base 1.

These data also featured in a second study, about T cells in Graves' hyperthyroidism and ophthalmopathy. According to the second study: Graves' hyperthyroidism was defined as stable when no progression to ophthalmopathy occurred over 18 months of follow-up. The hyperthyroidism patients were between 18 and 65 years old and newly diagnosed, with a disease duration of less than 2 months. Any patient with an uncontrolled infection, another autoimmune disease, pregnancy or lactation was excluded. Diagnoses were based on clinical symptoms, serum thyroxine and TRAb, thyroid ultrasound and orbital computed tomography. For the first round of RT-PCR on the TCR CDR3, the HTBI primer set was used together with the Qiagen OneStep RT-PCR kit. Most expanded thyroid clonotypes (frequency above 0.001) were also detected in blood, suggesting blood repertoires may reflect thyroid immune responses. A 13 V-J signature model separated ophthalmopathy from stable hyperthyroidism, with approximately 86% sensitivity and 81% to 83% specificity in cross-validation and 80%/75% in testing. In validation, progression to ophthalmopathy was predicted by the model with nearly 71% sensitivity and 72% to 85% specificity, a median of about 6 months before onset. To identify distinguishing TCR V-J signatures, a discovery cohort of around 100 patients was used, comprising some 45 with Graves' ophthalmopathy and some 60 with stable Graves' hyperthyroidism. Prospective prediction of ophthalmopathy was tested in an independent validation cohort of approximately 19 hyperthyroidism patients and 17 patients who later progressed to ophthalmopathy. For training and testing, the roughly 93 patients in the discovery cohort were randomly divided in a 7:3 ratio. In about 6 Graves' hyperthyroidism patients, the study also compared T-cell repertoires from thyroid tissue with T-cell repertoires from blood. Following sampling, methimazole starting at 30 mg daily was given to hyperthyroidism patients, and high-dose intravenous methylprednisolone was given to ophthalmopathy patients. Libraries were constructed in a second round of multiplex PCR, after which size selection and purification were performed. The libraries were sequenced on an Illumina HiSeq2000 using paired-end 100 bp reads. Raw data were processed with SOAPnuke, discarding reads with adapters, uncalled bases, mean Phred below 15, or no exact constant-primer or identifier match. High-quality paired reads were merged using COPE v1.2.5, and each unique nucleotide sequence was defined as a clonotype. MiTCR v1.1 was used to align the clonotypes against IMGT TRBV, TRBD and TRBJ reference segments. Only V-J combinations with frequency above 0.0001, covering 99% to 99.2% of repertoires, were analysed. The TCS score was defined as F50 (clonal expansion) divided by E x V (chaos), with BLOSUM62-based TCRdist calculated between CDR3 peptides within each V-J. Welch's t-statistics and random forest reduced roughly 530 V-J features to 13, which were used in a naive Bayes classifier (R e1071). No statistical method was used to set the sample size in advance, and investigators knew the group allocation. TCR Vbeta CDR3 sequencing of 130 to 150 peripheral blood samples (approximately 44 ophthalmopathy, 70 to 85 hyperthyroidism and some 17 progressor patients) is reported in the paper.

The sequence was obtained from a woman in her fifties or sixties with Graves disease. Donor details come from another sample of the same person, matched by shared clones. Sequencing was performed on peripheral blood mononuclear cells (PBMCs), taken at new diagnosis, from a patient treated with antithyroid drugs. The rearrangement combines TRBV2 with TRBJ1-2, with a tentative D gene TRBD1 over 5 matching bases. For the CDR3, the sequence is CASSEGSTGGYGYTF. The nucleotide sequence is given as TGTGCCAGCAGTGAAGGGTCCACAGGCGGCTATGGCTACACCTTC.